These 15 T cell receptor beta chains were sequenced from one sample in a study of T cell changes during pregnancy in multiple sclerosis. Libraries were prepared by immunoSEQ multiplex PCR; TCRdb keeps only in-frame clonotypes and omits some of them. The table lists around 63,000 clones, 91% of them singletons. The starting material was peripheral blood, obtained in the third trimester of pregnancy. The source is a female donor in good health, enrolled as a control in a pregnancy study.

This clone was observed a single time. The genes are TRBV19 and TRBJ2-1; TRBD2 matches 8 bases. Trimming cost V 5 bases and J 8 bases; bases outside gene matches: 8. The length of the CDR3 is 14 residues. Germline assignment: CDR1 LNHDA and CDR2 SQIVND (reference sequence). The CDR3 is CASSLAGDGDEQFF. CDR3 sequence (DNA): TGTGCCAGTAGTCTAGCGGGTGACGGAGATGAGCAGTTCTTC. The full variable domain, in which reference TRBV19 and TRBJ2-1 provide the parts outside the CDR3, is DGGITQSPKYLFRKEGQNVTLSCEQNLNHDAMYWYRQDPGQGLRLIYYSQIVNDFQKGDIAEGYSVSREKKESFPLTVTSAQKNPTAFYLCASSLAGDGDEQFFGPGTRLTVL.

The chain has TRBV7-9 and TRBJ2-2, with a weak D call TRBD1 (6 bases). The V end lost 6 bases, the J end lost 1 base, and 9 bases lay between the germline ends. The CDR3 has 14 amino acids. Germline V gene sequence: CDR1 SEHNR, CDR2 FQNEAQ (reference sequence). CDR3 sequence: CASRLQGNTGELFF. CDR3 coding DNA: TGTGCCAGCAGGTTACAGGGGAACACCGGGGAGCTGTTTTTT.

The DNA for the CDR3 is TGTGCCAGCAGTAGAAGTGGAATGGGCGAAAAACTGTTTTTT. Amino acids: CASSRSGMGEKLFF. This chain joins TRBV6-5 and TRBJ1-4; D uncertain. The V end lost 5 bases, the J end lost 8 bases, and 15 bases lay between the germline ends. The germline CDR1 and CDR2 sequences are MNHEY and SVGAGI. The CDR3 contains 14 residues.

J is TRBJ1-1 and V is TRBV5-1, with 7 bases lining up with TRBD1. CDR3 size: 14 residues. Germline CDR1 SGHRS, CDR2 YFSETQ. Losses at the gene ends were 0 bases for V and 2 bases for J; bases not matched to a gene: 1. This chain's CDR3 is CASSLDRGNTEAFF. The CDR3, as DNA: TGCGCCAGCAGCTTGGACAGGGGAAACACTGAAGCTTTCTTT. Looking up the rest from reference TRBV5-1 and TRBJ1-1 gives the full variable domain: KAGVTQTPRYLIKTRGQQVTLSCSPISGHRSVSWYQQTPGQGLQFLFEYFSETQRNKGNFPGRFSGRQFSNSRSEMNVSTLELGDSALYLCASSLDRGNTEAFFGQGTRLTVV.

The chain carries TRBV6-5 and TRBJ1-1, with a tentative D call TRBD1 (5 bases). Trimming pared 0 bases from V and 7 bases from J, leaving 12 bases between. This CDR3 region has 14 residues. Germline CDR1 and CDR2: MNHEY and SVGAGI. In DNA form, the CDR3 reads TGTGCCAGCAGTTACTCAAAGGGACTTGGTGAAGCTTTCTTT. Translation gives CASSYSKGLGEAFF.

The chain couples TRBV9 to TRBJ1-6, with D perhaps TRBD1 (5 bases). Per the germline V gene, CDR1 is SGDLS and CDR2 is YYNGEE. Trimming took 2 bases from V and 9 from J, leaving 12 bases between them. This CDR3 is built from 14 residues. In DNA form, the CDR3 reads TGTGCCAGCAGCGTGACAGAGTCTCGTTCACCCCTCCACTTT. Protein sequence: CASSVTESRSPLHF. Full variable domain (remainder filled in from reference TRBV9 and TRBJ1-6): DSGVTQTPKHLITATGQRVTLRCSPRSGDLSVYWYQQSLDQGLQFLIQYYNGEERAKGNILERFSAQQFPDLHSELNLSSLELGDSALYFCASSVTESRSPLHFGNGTRLTVT.

The gene calls are TRBV7-8 and TRBJ1-2, with D unresolved. This CDR3 has 12 residues. CDR1 and CDR2 from the germline V gene are SGHVS and FQNEAQ. V was pared by 4 bases and J by 4 bases, with 7 bases between. This CDR3 is CASSSWAYGYTF. The CDR3 region has the DNA TGTGCCAGCAGCTCCTGGGCCTATGGCTACACCTTC. The variable domain in full, with the rest retrieved from reference TRBV7-8 and TRBJ1-2, is GAGVSQSPRYKVAKRGQDVALRCDPISGHVSLFWYQQALGQGPEFLTYFQNEAQLDKSGLPSDRFFAERPEGSVSTLKIQRTQQEDSAVYLCASSSWAYGYTFGSGTRLTVV.

This sequence joins TRBV28 and TRBJ2-1, with no clear D. The length of the CDR3 is 14 residues. Trimming took 6 bases from V and 0 from J, leaving 9 bases between them. From germline, CDR1 is MDHEN and CDR2 SYDVKM. DNA of the CDR3: TGTGCCAGCAGGTTAGGCAGCTCCTACAATGAGCAGTTCTTC. It specifies CASRLGSSYNEQFF.

The CDR3 loop is CASSSPWANSPLHF. CDR3 nucleotides: TGTGCCAGCAGCTCCCCCTGGGCCAATTCACCCCTCCACTTT. This rearrangement joins TRBV7-9 to TRBJ1-6; D is uncertain. Germline values: CDR1 SEHNR, CDR2 FQNEAQ (reference sequence). Trimming took off 4 bases at V and 7 bases at J, with 11 bases between the two ends. The CDR3 has 14 residues. The full variable domain, completed using reference TRBV7-9 and TRBJ1-6, is DTGVSQNPRHKITKRGQNVTFRCDPISEHNRLYWYRQTLGQGPEFLTYFQNEAQLEKSRLLSDRFSAERPKGSFSTLEIQRTEQGDSAMYLCASSSPWANSPLHFGNGTRLTVT.

The chain combines TRBV7-9 with TRBJ2-2; 10 bases align to TRBD1. CDR3 size: 17 residues. After removal of 7 bases from V and 7 bases from J, the junction contained 15 bases not matched to a gene. The germline V gene encodes CDR1 SEHNR and CDR2 FQNEAQ (reference sequence). The CDR3 DNA is TGTGCCAGCACGAACCCCCCCGGACAGGGGGTGATCGGGGAGCTGTTTTTT. It translates to CASTNPPGQGVIGELFF.

This sequence joins TRBV2 and TRBJ1-2, with TRBD1 as a possible D gene (6 bases). Between the trimmed V and J ends, which lost 7 bases and 5 bases, there was a span of 14 bases. The CDR3 runs to 13 residues. The germline V gene has CDR1 SNHLY and CDR2 FYNNEI. The CDR3 reads CASTGGAYYGYTF. CDR3 DNA: TGTGCCAGCACGGGGGGCGCTTATTATGGCTACACCTTC.

The V call is TRBV7-8, the J call TRBJ1-3; TRBD1 might be the D (5 bases). CDR1 is SGHVS and CDR2 is FQNEAQ in the germline V gene. V gave up 2 bases and J gave up 2 bases, with 7 bases separating them. This CDR3 has 14 amino acids. The CDR3 bases are TGTGCCAGCAGCTTACAAGGGGCTGGAAACACCATATATTTT. It codes for CASSLQGAGNTIYF.

The chain uses TRBV12-5 and TRBJ2-1; D is ambiguous. Germline V CDR1 and CDR2: LGHNT, FRNRAP. Trimming pared 3 bases from V and 4 bases from J, leaving 22 bases between. This CDR3 has 18 amino acids. CDR3 sequence (DNA): TGTGCTAGTGGTTTACAGATCGGTTATCATACTCATTACAATGAGCAGTTCTTC. Its translation is CASGLQIGYHTHYNEQFF.

The chain carries TRBV5-5 and TRBJ2-7; 9 positions match TRBD1. From germline, CDR1 is SGHKS and CDR2 YYEKEE (reference sequence). Trimming cost V 4 bases and J 3 bases; bases outside gene matches: 17. The CDR3 runs to 18 residues. The CDR3 loop is CASSRRGQGGPTFYEQYF. The CDR3 DNA reads as TGTGCCAGCAGCAGGCGGGGACAGGGAGGACCCACCTTCTACGAGCAGTACTTC. The whole variable domain, filled in from reference TRBV5-5 and TRBJ2-7, reads DAGVTQSPTHLIKTRGQQVTLRCSPISGHKSVSWYQQVLGQGPQFIFQYYEKEERGRGNFPDRFSARQFPNYSSELNVNALLLGDSALYLCASSRRGQGGPTFYEQYFGPGTRLTVT.

This chain links TRBV28 with TRBJ2-3, with TRBD1 matching 9 bases. Germline V gene sequence: CDR1 MDHEN, CDR2 SYDVKM. The CDR3 runs 15 residues. J lost 1 base, V lost 6 bases, and 5 bases had no gene match. The CDR3 here is CASRGRTGGTDTQYF. CDR3 coding DNA: TGTGCCAGCAGGGGGCGGACAGGGGGCACAGATACGCAGTATTTT. Variable domain in full (rest from reference TRBV28 and TRBJ2-3): DVKVTQSSRYLVKRTGEKVFLECVQDMDHENMFWYRQDPGLGLRLIYFSYDVKMKEKGDIPEGYSVSREKKERFSLILESASTNQTSMYLCASRGRTGGTDTQYFGPGTRLTVL.